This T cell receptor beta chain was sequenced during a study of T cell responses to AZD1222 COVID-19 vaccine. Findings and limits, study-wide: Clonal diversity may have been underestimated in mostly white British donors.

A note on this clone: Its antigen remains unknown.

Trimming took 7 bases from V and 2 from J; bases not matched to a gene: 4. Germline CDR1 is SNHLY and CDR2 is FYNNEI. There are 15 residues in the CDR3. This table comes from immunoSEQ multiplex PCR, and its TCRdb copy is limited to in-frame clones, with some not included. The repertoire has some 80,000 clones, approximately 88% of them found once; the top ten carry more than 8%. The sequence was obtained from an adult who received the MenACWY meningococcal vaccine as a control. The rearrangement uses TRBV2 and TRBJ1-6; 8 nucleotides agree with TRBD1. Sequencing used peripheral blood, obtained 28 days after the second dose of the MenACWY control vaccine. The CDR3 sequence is CASTTDRAYNSPLHF. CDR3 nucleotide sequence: TGTGCCAGCACCACGGACAGGGCCTATAATTCACCCCTCCACTTT.